Below, 5 T cell receptor beta chains from the same sample are listed, as sequenced in a study of shared clonotypes between healthy human individuals. The repertoire was sequenced with immunoSEQ multiplex PCR; TCRdb's copy has only in-frame clones and lacks some. The sample includes 1.4 million to 1.5 million clones, more than 95% of them seen just once. Sequenced sample: naive CD4+ T cells sorted from blood. The subset denotes: CD45RA+ positively selected. The receptors derive from a man aged 25 to 40 in good health.

The chain employs TRBV6-1 and TRBJ2-7; no clear D. Germline V gene lookup returns CDR1 MNHNS and CDR2 SASEGT. The CDR3 runs 11 residues. V was pared by 11 bases and J by 1 base, with 9 bases between. This CDR3 reads CASEESYEQYF. The CDR3 DNA reads as TGTGCCTCAGAAGAATCCTACGAGCAGTACTTC.

This rearrangement joins TRBV28 to TRBJ1-5; no definite D call. The CDR3 loop spans 16 amino acids. The ends were cut back, 3 bases at V and 7 bases at J, with 19 bases in the middle. The germline V gene encodes CDR1 MDHEN and CDR2 SYDVKM. CDR3 amino acids: CASSLLFGPLGQPQHF. The CDR3 DNA reads TGTGCCAGCAGTTTGTTGTTCGGACCCTTGGGACAGCCCCAGCATTTT.

The chain recombines TRBV7-2 with TRBJ1-3, with TRBD1 matching 7 bases. Per germline, CDR1 SGHTA and CDR2 FQGNSA. V trimming: 7 bases; J trimming: 2 bases; junction bases outside the gene matches: 8. This CDR3 has 15 amino acids. The CDR3 DNA reads TGTGCCAGCATAGTTTCCGGGACAGCTGGAAACACCATATATTTT. It encodes CASIVSGTAGNTIYF.

The genes are TRBV7-2 and TRBJ1-3; D perhaps matches TRBD1 (6 bases). The CDR3 totals 17 residues. Trimming left V 5 bases short and J 2 bases short, with 19 bases between. Germline CDR1 is SGHTA and CDR2 is FQGNSA. The CDR3 DNA is TGTGCCAGCAGCACAGGGCGGGCGGGGGTTGCTGGAAACACCATATATTTT. Translated, it gives CASSTGRAGVAGNTIYF.

The V call is TRBV7-9, the J call TRBJ2-5; D is unclear. V dropped 2 bases and J dropped 5 bases, with 3 bases sitting between them. The CDR3 has 11 residues. CDR1 is SEHNR, CDR2 FQNEAQ, per germline (reference sequence). CDR3 nucleotide sequence: TGTGCCAGCAGCTTACACGAGACCCAGTACTTC. It yields the protein CASSLHETQYF.